Each of the 19 T cell receptor beta chains below was sequenced from the same sample in a study of blood T cell repertoires in COVID-19. Clones were read by immunoSEQ multiplex PCR, and TCRdb kept only the in-frame ones, dropping some. The sample includes 300,000 to 350,000 clones, about 87% of them seen just once. Sequences were obtained from peripheral blood. The receptors stem from a man younger than 45 with COVID-19, enrolled during active disease.

The chain combines TRBV27 with TRBJ2-5; 9 bases line up with TRBD1. The CDR3 covers 15 residues. Germline CDR1 is MNHEY and CDR2 is SMNVEV (reference sequence). Germline trimming cut 1 base from V and 2 bases from J; bases unmatched to any gene: 2. CDR3 sequence reads: CASSLYGQGQETQYF. In nucleotides, the CDR3 is TGTGCCAGCAGTTTATACGGACAGGGGCAAGAGACCCAGTACTTC.

This clone was recorded a few times. The chain joins TRBV28 to TRBJ1-5; 9 bases are a match to TRBD1. This CDR3 region has 16 residues. V shed 2 bases, J shed 6 bases, and the junction held 8 bases outside the gene matches. Germline lookup yields CDR1 MDHEN and CDR2 SYDVKM. CDR3 amino acids: CASSLGTGGSVQPQHF. The CDR3 nucleotides read TGTGCCAGCAGTTTAGGTACAGGGGGCTCGGTTCAGCCCCAGCATTTT.

V usage is TRBV5-8 and J usage is TRBJ2-7; TRBD1 is a possible D gene (6 bases). V was clipped by 2 bases and J by 5 bases, with 11 bases between them. The germline V gene encodes CDR1 SGHTS and CDR2 YDEGEE. The CDR3 is 13 residues long. CDR3 residues: CASSLGRGNEQYF. The CDR3 DNA sequence: TGTGCCAGCAGCTTAGGTAGGGGGAACGAGCAGTACTTC.

The CDR3 DNA reads as TGTGCCAGCAGTTACTCCCCTAAGCGCTCCTACGAGCAGTACTTC. Protein product: CASSYSPKRSYEQYF. The chain recombines TRBV6-5 with TRBJ2-7; D gene uncertain. Germline CDR1 MNHEY, CDR2 SVGAGI. Trimming stripped 0 bases from V and 0 bases from J, with 9 bases between. The CDR3 is 15 amino acids.

This chain connects TRBV5-6 to TRBJ2-5, with 10 nucleotides matching TRBD1. The CDR3 spans 15 residues. The germline gives CDR1 SGHDT, CDR2 YYEEEE. After removal of 3 bases from V and 3 bases from J, the junction contained 5 bases not matched to a gene. In DNA, the CDR3 is TGTGCCAGCAGCTGGACCGGGACAGGGGAAGAGACCCAGTACTTC. Amino acid sequence: CASSWTGTGEETQYF.

V gene TRBV20-1 combines with J gene TRBJ1-2, with D perhaps TRBD1 (6 bases). V was shortened by 3 bases and J by 0 bases, with 11 bases between the two germline ends. Looked up from germline, CDR1 is DFQATT and CDR2 is SNEGSKA (reference sequence). CDR3 length: 14 amino acids. The CDR3 is CSASLGATNYGYTF. For the CDR3, the DNA is TGCAGTGCTAGTCTGGGGGCCACTAACTATGGCTACACCTTC.

The chain carries TRBV19 and TRBJ2-7, with 10 nucleotides matching TRBD2. Germline CDR1 reads LNHDA; CDR2 reads SQIVND (reference sequence). The CDR3 extends over 15 amino acids. The V segment lost 3 bases and the J segment 4 bases; nucleotides outside the gene matches: 6. The CDR3 DNA reads TGTGCCAGTAGTATTGGGCTAGCGGGAGCTTACGAGCAGTACTTC. It codes for CASSIGLAGAYEQYF.

The genes are TRBV7-2 and TRBJ2-1; tentative D call: TRBD1 (6 bases). Germline lookup yields CDR1 SGHTA and CDR2 FQGNSA. This CDR3 has 16 residues. V lost 1 base to trimming and J lost 4 bases, with 14 bases between them. The CDR3 bases are TGTGCCAGCAGCTTAGTCGGGCAGGGGCGATACAATGAGCAGTTCTTC. Its translation: CASSLVGQGRYNEQFF. Based on the CDR3 plus reference TRBV7-2 and TRBJ2-1, the full variable domain is GAGVSQSPSNKVTEKGKDVELRCDPISGHTALYWYRQSLGQGLEFLIYFQGNSAPDKSGLPSDRFSAERTGGSVSTLTIQRTQQEDSAVYLCASSLVGQGRYNEQFFGPGTRLTVL.

The V and J genes are TRBV7-9 and TRBJ1-2; the D gene is possibly TRBD1 (5 bases). The V and J ends lost 5 bases and 3 bases respectively, with 13 bases between them. Germline V gives CDR1 SEHNR, CDR2 FQNEAQ (reference sequence). The length of the CDR3 is 14 residues. CDR3 DNA: TGTGCCAGCAGCCCCCAAGGGGCACACTATGGCTACACCTTC. Protein sequence: CASSPQGAHYGYTF.

Only one count was recorded for this clone. This sequence joins TRBV7-9 and TRBJ1-2; D not certain. The V gene lost 3 bases and the J gene lost 9 bases, with 8 bases spanning the gap. Germline CDR1 is SEHNR and CDR2 is FQNEAQ (reference sequence). This CDR3 contains 11 residues. DNA for the CDR3: TGTGCCAGCAGCTTTCAGAAAAGCTACACCTTC. Translated: CASSFQKSYTF.

The rearrangement joins TRBV24-1 to TRBJ2-3; 12 positions agree with TRBD2. The CDR3 sequence is 19 residues long. The germline V gene encodes CDR1 KGHDR and CDR2 SFDVKD. The V and J ends lost 3 bases and 4 bases, in that order; junction bases with no gene match: 13. The CDR3 bases are TGTGCCACCAGTGATATCGGGACTAGCGGGTGGGTACACCCAGATACGCAGTATTTT. Encoded protein: CATSDIGTSGWVHPDTQYF.

The V and J genes are TRBV9 and TRBJ1-2; the D gene is possibly TRBD1 (6 bases). Germline lookup yields CDR1 SGDLS and CDR2 YYNGEE. With 8 bases removed from V and 4 bases from J, the gap between germline ends came to 15 bases. CDR3 length equals 13 residues. The CDR3 nucleotides read TGTGCCAGTCAGAACAGGGCGTCCTATGGCTACACCTTC. This encodes CASQNRASYGYTF.

The chain recombines TRBV10-3 with TRBJ2-7, with D tentatively TRBD1 (6 bases). The CDR3 consists of 15 residues. V dropped 6 bases and J dropped 1 base, with 16 bases sitting between them. Germline CDR1 and CDR2: ENHRY and SYGVKD. The CDR3 nucleotides read TGTGCCATCAGGCGCCCCGGGACAAGGTCCTACGAGCAGTACTTC. Protein: CAIRRPGTRSYEQYF.

This clone was picked up a small number of times. V is TRBV7-9 and J is TRBJ1-5, with D possibly being TRBD1 (6 bases). The CDR3 covers 13 residues. Trimming pared 3 bases from V and 5 bases from J, leaving 8 bases between. The germline CDR1 and CDR2 sequences are SEHNR and FQNEAQ (reference sequence). CDR3 amino acids: CASSFSGDQPQHF. The CDR3 nucleotides are TGTGCCAGCAGCTTTTCAGGGGATCAGCCCCAGCATTTT.

The V gene is TRBV18, the J gene TRBJ1-1; 7 positions match TRBD1. V shed 2 bases and J 0 bases; nucleotides not matched to a gene: 3. The CDR3 covers 15 residues. Germline loops: CDR1 KGHSH, CDR2 LQKENI. The CDR3 region is CASSPFGTVNTEAFF. CDR3 coding DNA: TGTGCCAGCTCACCATTCGGGACAGTGAACACTGAAGCTTTCTTT. Variable domain in full (rest from reference TRBV18 and TRBJ1-1): NAGVMQNPRHLVRRRGQEARLRCSPMKGHSHVYWYRQLPEEGLKFMVYLQKENIIDESGMPKERFSAEFPKEGPSILRIQQVVRGDSAAYFCASSPFGTVNTEAFFGQGTRLTVV.

The gene calls are TRBV28 and TRBJ2-7; 7 nucleotides match TRBD1. Germline CDR1 reads MDHEN; CDR2 reads SYDVKM. CDR3 length equals 15 residues. V trimming: 7 bases; J trimming: 0 bases; junction bases outside the gene matches: 9. The CDR3: CASNSEGAGSYEQYF. In DNA, the CDR3 is TGTGCCAGCAATTCTGAGGGGGCGGGCTCCTACGAGCAGTACTTC.

This chain uses TRBV6-5 with TRBJ2-7; possibly TRBD2 for D (6 bases). The CDR3 has 12 amino acids. Germline CDR1 and CDR2: MNHEY and SVGAGI. The V end lost 6 bases, the J end lost 0 bases, and 6 bases lay between the germline ends. The CDR3 nucleotides read TGTGCCAGCAGGGAGGGCTCCTACGAGCAGTACTTC. Protein product: CASREGSYEQYF.

V usage is TRBV9 and J usage is TRBJ2-3, with TRBD1 identical over 7 bases. The CDR3 length is 19 residues. Germline values: CDR1 SGDLS, CDR2 YYNGEE. J was trimmed by 4 bases and V by 3 bases; bases with no gene match: 20. The CDR3 reads CASSGEPGQQTQAADTQYF. CDR3 in DNA: TGTGCCAGCAGCGGGGAGCCGGGACAGCAAACCCAAGCAGCAGATACGCAGTATTTT.

V is TRBV3-1 (or the pseudogene TRBV3-2) and J is TRBJ1-2; TRBD1 aligns across 9 bases. Germline V gives CDR1 LGHDT, CDR2 YNNKEL (reference sequence). This CDR3 is 15 amino acids long. V shed 4 bases and J 2 bases; nucleotides not matched to a gene: 5. For the CDR3, the DNA is TGTGCCAGCAGCCTTCTGGGACAGGGAAACTATGGCTACACCTTC. It yields the protein CASSLLGQGNYGYTF.